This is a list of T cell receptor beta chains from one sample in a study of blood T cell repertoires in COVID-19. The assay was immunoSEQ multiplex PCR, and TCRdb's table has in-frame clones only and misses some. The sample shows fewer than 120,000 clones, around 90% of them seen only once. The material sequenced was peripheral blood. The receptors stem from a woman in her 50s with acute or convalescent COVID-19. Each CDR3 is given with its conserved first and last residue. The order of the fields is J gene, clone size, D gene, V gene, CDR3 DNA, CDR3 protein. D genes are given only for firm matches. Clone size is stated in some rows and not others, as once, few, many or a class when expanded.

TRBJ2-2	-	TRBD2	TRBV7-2	TGTGCCAGCAGCCCCTGGGCTAGCGGGAGGGCCAGGACCGGGGAGCTGTTTTTT	CASSPWASGRARTGELFF
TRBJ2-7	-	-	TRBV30	TGTGCCTGGAGACCGGGGAAGGGCATCAGTGGGGAGCAGTACTTC	CAWRPGKGISGEQYF
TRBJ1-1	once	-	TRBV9	TGTGCCAGCAGCGTAGGAGTTTCGAACACTGAAGCTTTCTTT	CASSVGVSNTEAFF
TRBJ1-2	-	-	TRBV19	TGTGCCAGTAGTCTCGGGGATCGGGTTTATGGCTACACCTTC	CASSLGDRVYGYTF
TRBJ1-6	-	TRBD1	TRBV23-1	TGCGCCAGCAGTCAATCGTACAGGGGGAGCTCCTATAATTCACCCCTCCACTTT	CASSQSYRGSSYNSPLHF
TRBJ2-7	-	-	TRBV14	TGTGCCAGCAGCCAAGGGGGCTTGGGCTTCCAGCAGTACTTC	CASSQGGLGFQQYF
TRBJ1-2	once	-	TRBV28	TGTGCCATCCCCCTACCAGGAAACTATGGCTACACCTTC	CAIPLPGNYGYTF
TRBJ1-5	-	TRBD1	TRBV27	TGTGCCAGCAGTTACTTCCACGTCCGGGACAGGGGGGGGTTGGTAAATCAGCCCCAGCATTTT	CASSYFHVRDRGGLVNQPQHF
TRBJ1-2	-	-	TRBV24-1	TGTGCCACCAGTGATCGGCAGGCTGGTGGCTACACCTTC	CATSDRQAGGYTF
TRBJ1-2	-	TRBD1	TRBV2	TGTGCCAGCAGCCGGGACAGCAACTATGGCTACACCTTC	CASSRDSNYGYTF
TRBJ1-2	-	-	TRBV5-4	TGTGCCAGCAGCTTGGACGGGGGTACTGGCTACACCTTC	CASSLDGGTGYTF
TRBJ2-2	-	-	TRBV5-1	TGCGCCAGCAGCTTGGCCAGGGTAGACACCGGGGAGCTGTTTTTT	CASSLARVDTGELFF
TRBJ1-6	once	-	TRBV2	TGTGCCAGCAGTGAAACCAGGTTGGGTTCACCCCTCCACTTT	CASSETRLGSPLHF
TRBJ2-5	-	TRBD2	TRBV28	TGTGCCAGCAGACGCTCCGGGAGGGCCGATGAGACCCAGTACTTC	CASRRSGRADETQYF
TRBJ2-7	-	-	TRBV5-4	TGTGCCAGCAGCTTGGTCGGTGGGGGGAACGAGCAGTACTTC	CASSLVGGGNEQYF
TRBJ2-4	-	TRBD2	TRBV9	TGTGCCAGCAGCGCGACTAGCGGGGGGGAGGGCATTCAGTACTTC	CASSATSGGEGIQYF
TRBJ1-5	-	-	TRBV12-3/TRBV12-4	TGTGCCAGCAGTTTCTCGGCGGATCAGCCCCAGCATTTT	CASSFSADQPQHF
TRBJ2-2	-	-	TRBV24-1	TGTGCCACCAGTGATCATCGACAGGTCACCGGGGAGCTGTTTTTT	CATSDHRQVTGELFF
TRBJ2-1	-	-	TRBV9	TGTGCCAGCAGCGTATTGGAAAGAGGCAGTGAGCAGTTCTTC	CASSVLERGSEQFF
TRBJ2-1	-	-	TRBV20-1	TGCAGTGCCCGGTCTTACAATGAGCAGTTCTTC	CSARSYNEQFF
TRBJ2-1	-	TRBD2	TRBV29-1	TGCAGCGTTGGGGGGACTAGCGGAAAGAATGAGCAGTTCTTC	CSVGGTSGKNEQFF
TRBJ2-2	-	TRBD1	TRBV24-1	TGTGCCACCAGTGATCGGGACAGGGCCACCGGGGAGCTGTTTTTT	CATSDRDRATGELFF
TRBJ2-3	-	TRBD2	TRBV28	TGTGCCAGCGGTCTAGCGGGAGGGCAAGATACGCAGTATTTT	CASGLAGGQDTQYF
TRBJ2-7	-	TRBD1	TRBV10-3	TGTGCCATCAGTGAGCCGGACAGGTATACCTACGAGCAGTACTTC	CAISEPDRYTYEQYF
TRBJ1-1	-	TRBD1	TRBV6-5	TGTGCCAGCAGTTCGGACAGGGTCAACACTGAAGCTTTCTTT	CASSSDRVNTEAFF
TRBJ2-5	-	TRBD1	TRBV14	TGTGCCAGCAGCCCCCGCAGCGGGACAGGGGAGCAGACCCAGTACTTC	CASSPRSGTGEQTQYF
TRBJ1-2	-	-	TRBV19	TGTGCCAGCACTAATACTAACTATGGCTACACCTTC	CASTNTNYGYTF
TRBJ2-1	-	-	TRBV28	TGTGCCAGCAGAAAAGCAGGGGAAGGGTATGAGCAGTTCTTC	CASRKAGEGYEQFF
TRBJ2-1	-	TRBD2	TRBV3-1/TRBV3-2	TGTGCCAGCAGCCAATTGAGCGGGAGTACCTACAATGAGCAGTTCTTC	CASSQLSGSTYNEQFF
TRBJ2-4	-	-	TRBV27	TGTGCCAGCAGTTTACACAGGTCTATAGCCAAAAACATTCAGTACTTC	CASSLHRSIAKNIQYF
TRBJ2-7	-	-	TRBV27	TGTGCCAGCAGAAAACAGCGGCACCCTCGAGAGCAGTACTTC	CASRKQRHPREQYF
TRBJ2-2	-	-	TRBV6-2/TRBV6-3	TGTGCCAGCAGTTACAGAGCTAACACCGGGGAGCTGTTTTTT	CASSYRANTGELFF
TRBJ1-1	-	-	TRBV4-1	TGCGCCAGCAGCCAAGGCCTGACAGGAGGTCACACTGAAGCTTTCTTT	CASSQGLTGGHTEAFF
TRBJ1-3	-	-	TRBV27	TGTGCCAGCAGTTTGGACAGATCCTCTGGAAACACCATATATTTT	CASSLDRSSGNTIYF
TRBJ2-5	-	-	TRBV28	TGTGCCAGCAGTTTTGGGCACTACCAAGAGACCCAGTACTTC	CASSFGHYQETQYF
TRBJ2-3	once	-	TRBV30	TGTGCCTGGAGCCAAACGGCAGGGCCTATTAGCACAGATACGCAGTATTTT	CAWSQTAGPISTDTQYF
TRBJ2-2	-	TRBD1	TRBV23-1	TGCGCCAGCAGTGTCCCCCCGGACAGGGGGCCAACCGGGGAGCTGTTTTTT	CASSVPPDRGPTGELFF
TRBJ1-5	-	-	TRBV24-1	TGTGCCACCAGTGATAACCGGGACAACAATCAGCCCCAGCATTTT	CATSDNRDNNQPQHF
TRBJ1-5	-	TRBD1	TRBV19	TGTGCCAGCCGATCGGTGACAGGGGTGGATCAGCCCCAGCATTTT	CASRSVTGVDQPQHF
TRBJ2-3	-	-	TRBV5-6	TGTGCCAGCATCAAGACGGGTTCAGATACGCAGTATTTT	CASIKTGSDTQYF
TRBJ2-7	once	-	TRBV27	TGTGCCAGCAGTTTATCGCTCGGACGGGGCTCCTACGAGCAGTACTTC	CASSLSLGRGSYEQYF
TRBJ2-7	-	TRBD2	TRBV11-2	TGTGCCAGCAGCTGGACTAGCGGGAGGAACGAGCAGTACTTC	CASSWTSGRNEQYF
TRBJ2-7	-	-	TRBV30	TGTGCCTGGAGTAGTGGGCCCACCCAAGTCTACGAGCAGTACTTC	CAWSSGPTQVYEQYF
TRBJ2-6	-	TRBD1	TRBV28	TGTGCCAGCAGTCCGCTATACAGGGGTGCTGGGGCCAACGTCCTGACTTTC	CASSPLYRGAGANVLTF
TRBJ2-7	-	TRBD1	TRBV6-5	TGTGCCAGCAGTTACGGGCAGGGGGCGGGCTACGAGCAGTACTTC	CASSYGQGAGYEQYF
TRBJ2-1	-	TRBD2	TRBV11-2	TGTGCCAGCAGCCCCTACGGGACTAGCGGGAGCAATGAGCAGTTCTTC	CASSPYGTSGSNEQFF
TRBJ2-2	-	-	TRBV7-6	TGTGCCAGCAGCTTAGTTCAGGGATTGTCAATCGGGGAGCTGTTTTTT	CASSLVQGLSIGELFF
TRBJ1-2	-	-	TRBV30	TGTGCCTGGAAACCGGGAACAAACTATGGCTACACCTTC	CAWKPGTNYGYTF
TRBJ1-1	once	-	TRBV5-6	TGTGCCAGCAGCCCCGGGGGACTAGTCTCTGAAGCTTTCTTT	CASSPGGLVSEAFF
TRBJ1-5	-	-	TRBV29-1	TGCAGCGTTGCGGCGGGTTATAGCAATCAGCCCCAGCATTTT	CSVAAGYSNQPQHF
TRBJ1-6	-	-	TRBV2	TGTGCCAGCAGTGCGGGGGGGCTTTCCTATAATTCACCCCTCCACTTT	CASSAGGLSYNSPLHF
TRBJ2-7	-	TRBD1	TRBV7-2	TGTGCCAGCAGTTCAACAGGGGGGAGGTACGAGCAGTACTTC	CASSSTGGRYEQYF
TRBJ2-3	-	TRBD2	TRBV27	TGTGCCAGCAGTTTAACTAGCGGGGGGGGCACAGATACGCAGTATTTT	CASSLTSGGGTDTQYF
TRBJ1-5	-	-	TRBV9	TGTGCCAGCAGCGCCCCCGGACAGAGAAGTATACAGCCCCAGCATTTT	CASSAPGQRSIQPQHF
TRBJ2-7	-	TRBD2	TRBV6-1	TGTGCCAGCAGTGAATCCGTAGCACTAGCGTCCTACGAGCAGTACTTC	CASSESVALASYEQYF
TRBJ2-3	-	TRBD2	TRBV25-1	TGTGCCAGCAGTCTAGCGGGGGGGCCAGATACGCAGTATTTT	CASSLAGGPDTQYF
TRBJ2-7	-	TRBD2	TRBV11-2	TGTGCCAGCAGCTTAGAATTGAGCGGGAGGAAGCAGTACTTC	CASSLELSGRKQYF
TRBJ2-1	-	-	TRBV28	TGTGCCAGCAGTCCCCGTGTGGGCTGGGAGCAGTTCTTC	CASSPRVGWEQFF